Shown below are 10 T cell receptor beta chains from a single sample sequenced in a study of cytomegalovirus exposure and HLA in healthy donors (TCRdb year 2017). The method behind the library was the immunoSEQ multiplex PCR assay. For the multiplex PCR, a mixture combining 60 forward primers for TCR Vbeta segments and 13 reverse primers for TCR Jbeta segments was used. TCRdb carries this immuneACCESS record with in-frame sequences only. Its versions omit some clonotypes, under half of them owing to an unresolved V gene in the studies checked, with the rest unexplained. This sample holds roughly 160,000 clones; 80% to 85% were observed only once. Approximately 1.2% of the sample lies in the top ten. Source material: PBMCs. All receptors come from a boy between 2 and 10 years old in good health and CMV-seronegative.

This chain uses TRBV27 with TRBJ2-1, with TRBD2 matching 9 bases. Per the germline V gene, CDR1 is MNHEY and CDR2 is SMNVEV (reference sequence). CDR3 size: 19 residues. The J segment lost 4 bases and the V segment lost 3 bases, leaving 16 bases of the junction unmatched. CDR3 coding DNA: TGTGCCAGCAGTTTTAGTCCATTAGCGGGAGTTCGAATTTACAATGAGCAGTTCTTC. Protein sequence: CASSFSPLAGVRIYNEQFF.

The rearrangement links TRBV6-6 to TRBJ2-2, with D possibly being TRBD1 (6 bases). The CDR3 is 14 residues long. The germline V gene has CDR1 MNHNY and CDR2 SVGAGI (reference sequence). Trimming left V 6 bases short and J 9 bases short, with 17 bases between. CDR3 bases: TGTGCCAGCAGCCCACTTAAAGGGGACAGGGAGCTGTTTTTT. It encodes CASSPLKGDRELFF.

This clone occurred a few times. The chain combines TRBV6-1 with TRBJ2-7; D is undetermined. CDR1 is MNHNS, CDR2 SASEGT, per germline. The V and J ends lost 6 bases and 4 bases respectively, with 13 bases between them. The CDR3 consists of 13 residues. CDR3 sequence: CASSLTRRYEQYV. In DNA form, the CDR3 reads TGTGCCAGCAGCCTCACGCGGCGGTACGAGCAGTACGTC.

The chain links TRBV27 to TRBJ1-2; 7 bases are a match to TRBD1. The germline V gene encodes CDR1 MNHEY and CDR2 SMNVEV (reference sequence). V was pared by 6 bases and J by 3 bases, with 4 bases of the junction left unmatched. The CDR3 extends over 13 amino acids. In DNA, the CDR3 is TGTGCCAGCAGCCAGACAGGGTACTATGGCTACACCTTC. Translation: CASSQTGYYGYTF.

V usage is TRBV11-2 and J usage is TRBJ2-3, with 8 bases identical to TRBD1. There are 14 residues in the CDR3. Unmatched junction bases numbered 7, after V lost 5 bases and J lost 6 bases. Per the germline V gene, CDR1 is SGHAT and CDR2 is FQNNGV. The CDR3 here is CASSLTAGGDTQYF. CDR3 coding DNA: TGTGCCAGCAGCCTGACTGCAGGGGGCGATACGCAGTATTTT.

The chain combines TRBV10-2 with TRBJ2-3; 14 bases map to TRBD2. Per the germline V gene, CDR1 is WSHSY and CDR2 is SAAADI. This CDR3 spans 16 amino acids. Trimming removed 4 bases from V and 5 bases from J; junction bases left unmatched: 5. CDR3 amino acids: CASSGRLAGGQDTQYF. The CDR3 DNA reads TGCGCCAGCAGTGGCAGACTAGCGGGAGGGCAAGATACGCAGTATTTT.

This chain uses TRBV6-6 with TRBJ2-7, with D possibly TRBD2 on 6 matching bases. CDR1 MNHNY and CDR2 SVGAGI come from the germline V gene (reference sequence). CDR3 length equals 14 residues. The V end lost 6 bases, the J end lost 6 bases, and 18 bases lay between the germline ends. CDR3 loop: CASSLDGGWAEQYV. In nucleotides, the CDR3 is TGTGCCAGCAGCCTCGATGGGGGGTGGGCCGAGCAGTACGTC.

The V call is TRBV6-5, the J call TRBJ2-1, with a weak D call TRBD2 (5 bases). V lost 4 bases, J lost 5 bases, and 15 bases lay in between. Germline-derived CDR1 and CDR2 are MNHEY and SVGAGI. The CDR3 covers 15 residues. The CDR3 loop reads CASSFTGAGDNEQFF. The CDR3, as DNA: TGTGCCAGCAGTTTCACCGGCGCCGGGGACAATGAGCAGTTCTTC.

The chain recombines TRBV25-1 with TRBJ1-1, with 7 nucleotides matching TRBD1. Trimming took 6 bases from V and 1 from J; bases not matched to a gene: 5. Germline lookup yields CDR1 MGHDK and CDR2 SYGVNS. The CDR3 consists of 14 residues. As DNA, the CDR3 is TGTGCCAGCAGAGACAGGGACCGGAACACTGAAGCTTTCTTT. Translated, it gives CASRDRDRNTEAFF.

The chain joins TRBV10-3 to TRBJ2-1, with 8 bases fitting TRBD2. The CDR3 covers 16 residues. Per the germline V gene, CDR1 is ENHRY and CDR2 is SYGVKD. The V gene end was trimmed by 0 bases and the J gene end by 6 bases; junction bases not matched to a gene: 7. CDR3 bases: TGTGCCATCAGTGAGTCGGAAACGGGAGGGGGCAATGAGCAGTTCTTC. This sequence encodes CAISESETGGGNEQFF.